The 10 T cell receptor beta chains reported below all come from one sample, sequenced in a study of blood T cell repertoires in COVID-19. Sequenced by immunoSEQ multiplex PCR; TCRdb stores in-frame clones only, minus some. Of around 210,000 clones listed, 84% were seen once; the top ten hold roughly 7%. Material for sequencing was peripheral blood. The receptors here all came from a woman of 80 years or more with COVID-19, enrolled during active disease.

J is TRBJ2-1 and V is TRBV7-8; TRBD2 aligns across 10 bases. With 7 bases clipped from V and 16 bases from J, the junction kept 16 bases outside the gene matches. Germline V gene data show CDR1 as SGHVS and CDR2 as FQNEAQ. The CDR3 totals 14 residues. CDR3 DNA sequence: TGTGCCAGCACCCTGACGAAGAGCGGGGGGGCGCGATTCTTC. It yields the protein CASTLTKSGGARFF.

This CDR3 is CASSPMGGTAGELFF. Written as DNA, the CDR3 is TGTGCCAGCAGCCCGATGGGGGGGACGGCCGGGGAGCTGTTTTTT. The chain employs TRBV9 and TRBJ2-2; 7 nucleotides line up with TRBD2. The CDR3 covers 15 residues. Germline V gene lookup returns CDR1 SGDLS and CDR2 YYNGEE. V lost 4 bases to trimming and J lost 6 bases; unmatched junction nucleotides: 9.

The chain is built from TRBV3-1 (or the pseudogene TRBV3-2) and TRBJ1-6; TRBD1 is a possible D gene (5 bases). V gave up 1 base and J gave up 0 bases, with 13 bases separating them. Looked up from germline, CDR1 is LGHDT and CDR2 is YNNKEL (reference sequence). The CDR3 is made up of 18 amino acids. The DNA of the CDR3 is TGTGCCAGCAGCCAAGGCCGACAGTGGAGCTCCTATAATTCACCCCTCCACTTT. This gives the protein CASSQGRQWSSYNSPLHF.

The chain recombines TRBV5-1 with TRBJ1-1; D call uncertain. This CDR3 comprises 14 residues. CDR1 and CDR2 (germline): SGHRS, YFSETQ. V was shortened by 0 bases and J by 10 bases, with 16 bases between the two germline ends. CDR3: CASSLDTSLYRAFF. For the CDR3, the DNA is TGCGCCAGCAGCTTGGACACCTCCCTTTACAGAGCTTTCTTT.

The V gene is TRBV18, the J gene TRBJ1-4, with 11 bases lining up with TRBD1. The CDR3 sequence is 14 residues long. With 4 bases clipped from V and 6 bases from J, the junction kept 1 base outside the gene matches. CDR1 is KGHSH and CDR2 is LQKENI in the germline V gene. CDR3 sequence: CASSLGQGDEKLFF. CDR3 in DNA: TGTGCCAGCTCACTGGGACAGGGGGATGAAAAACTGTTTTTT.

The genes are TRBV5-1 and TRBJ2-6; possible D gene TRBD2, 5 bases. Trimming removed 3 bases from V and 1 base from J, with 11 bases in between. This CDR3 comprises 16 residues. Germline loops: CDR1 SGHRS, CDR2 YFSETQ. CDR3 sequence (DNA): TGCGCCAGCAGCTCGAACCGGGAATCTGGGGCCAACGTCCTGACTTTC. Translated: CASSSNRESGANVLTF.

The chain couples TRBV3-1 (or the pseudogene TRBV3-2) to TRBJ2-5; D might be TRBD1 (7 bases). Trimming removed 2 bases from V and 9 bases from J, with 19 bases in between. The CDR3 is made up of 15 amino acids. Germline-derived CDR1 and CDR2 are LGHDT and YNNKEL (reference sequence). The CDR3: CASSQSASARGAQYF. The CDR3 DNA follows: TGTGCCAGCAGCCAATCGGCTAGCGCCAGGGGGGCCCAGTACTTC.

V is TRBV19 and J is TRBJ2-3; TRBD2 matches 9 bases. The V gene's germline CDR1 is LNHDA and CDR2 SQIVND (reference sequence). The CDR3 is 12 amino acids. J gave up 9 bases and V 7 bases, and 5 bases lay outside the gene matches. In DNA form, the CDR3 reads TGTGCCAGTATGTCGCGGGGGGGGACGCAGTATTTT. It is translated as CASMSRGGTQYF.

This CDR3 reads CASSLGRGSSYNSPLHF. The CDR3 coding sequence is TGTGCCAGCAGCCTGGGCAGGGGAAGCTCCTATAATTCACCCCTCCACTTT. The chain combines TRBV28 with TRBJ1-6; D might be TRBD1 (6 bases). The CDR3 totals 17 residues. Germline values: CDR1 MDHEN, CDR2 SYDVKM. Trimming took off 6 bases at V and 0 bases at J, with 15 bases between the two ends.

J is TRBJ2-3 and V is TRBV3-1 (or the pseudogene TRBV3-2); TRBD2 matches at 7 bases. The CDR3 covers 21 residues. V lost 4 bases and J lost 0; bases outside the gene matches: 22. Germline CDR1 is LGHDT and CDR2 is YNNKEL (reference sequence). CDR3 in amino acids: CASSPGAARENRTVSTDTQYF. For the CDR3, the DNA is TGTGCCAGCAGCCCCGGGGCGGCGCGGGAGAACAGAACTGTAAGCACAGATACGCAGTATTTT.